The clone carrying this TCR beta chain was counted only a few times. The antigen remains unidentified. This sample is drawn from a study of beta chain features in type 1 diabetes. Study-wide points: Shortening of TCRB CDR3s, moderate but significant, appeared in all four CD4+ subsets of Type 1 diabetes patients.

The germline V gene has CDR1 SGHTA and CDR2 FQGNSA. Trimming pared 1 base from V and 4 bases from J, leaving 10 bases between. CDR3 size: 14 residues. Every isolated RNA sample was fully reverse transcribed, so sequencing captured expressed TCRB transcripts. Sequencing was performed with immunoSEQ multiplex PCR; in TCRdb, only in-frame clones are kept and a portion is missing. The sample consists of around 280,000 clones, about 15% of them appearing once. Researchers reported sorting CD4+ naive, central memory, regulatory and stem cell-like memory cells via CD45RO/CCR7/CD25/CD127/CD95/CD27. This TCR came from a man between 18 and 35 years old with type 1 diabetes. Input material: naive CD4+ T cells from blood. The chain recombines TRBV7-2 with TRBJ1-1; no clear D. The CDR3: CASSLEGAGTEAFF. The DNA of the CDR3 is TGTGCCAGCAGCTTAGAGGGCGCGGGCACTGAAGCTTTCTTT.